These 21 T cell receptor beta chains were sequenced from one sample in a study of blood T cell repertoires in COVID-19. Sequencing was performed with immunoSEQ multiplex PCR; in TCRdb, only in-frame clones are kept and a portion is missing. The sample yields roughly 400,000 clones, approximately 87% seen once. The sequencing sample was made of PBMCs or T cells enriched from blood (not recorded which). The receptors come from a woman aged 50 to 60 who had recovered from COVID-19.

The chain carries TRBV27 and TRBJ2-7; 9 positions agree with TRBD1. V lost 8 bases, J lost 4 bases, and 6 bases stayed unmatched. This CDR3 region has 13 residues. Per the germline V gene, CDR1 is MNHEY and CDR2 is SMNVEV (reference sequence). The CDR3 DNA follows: TGTGCCAGCGGGGGGACAGGGTCGTACGAGCAGTACTTC. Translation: CASGGTGSYEQYF.

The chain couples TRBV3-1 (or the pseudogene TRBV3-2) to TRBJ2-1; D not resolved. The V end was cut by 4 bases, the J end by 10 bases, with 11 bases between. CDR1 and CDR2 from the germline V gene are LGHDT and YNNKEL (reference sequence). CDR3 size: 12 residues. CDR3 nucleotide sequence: TGTGCCAGCAGCCGGGCAGGAATCGAGCAGTTCTTC. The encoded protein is CASSRAGIEQFF.

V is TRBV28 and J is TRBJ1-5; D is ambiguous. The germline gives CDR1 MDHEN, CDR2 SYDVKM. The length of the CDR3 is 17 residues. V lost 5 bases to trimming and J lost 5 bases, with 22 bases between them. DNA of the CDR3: TGTGCCAGCAGTACTTCTCAACTTAGAGGAGGACATCAGCCCCAGCATTTT. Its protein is CASSTSQLRGGHQPQHF.

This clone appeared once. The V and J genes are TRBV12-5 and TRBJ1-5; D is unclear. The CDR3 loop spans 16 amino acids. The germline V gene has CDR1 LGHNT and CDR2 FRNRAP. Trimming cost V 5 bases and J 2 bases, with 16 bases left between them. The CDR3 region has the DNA TGTGCTAGTGGTCCCCGTGAGGGCTGGGGCAATCAGCCCCAGCATTTT. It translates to CASGPREGWGNQPQHF.

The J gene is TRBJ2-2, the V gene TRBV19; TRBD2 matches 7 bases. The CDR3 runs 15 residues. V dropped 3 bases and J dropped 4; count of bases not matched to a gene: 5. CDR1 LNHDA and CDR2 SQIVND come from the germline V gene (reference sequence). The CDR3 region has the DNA TGTGCCAGTAGTATTGGCGGGGGAGGCACCGGGGAGCTGTTTTTT. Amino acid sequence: CASSIGGGGTGELFF.

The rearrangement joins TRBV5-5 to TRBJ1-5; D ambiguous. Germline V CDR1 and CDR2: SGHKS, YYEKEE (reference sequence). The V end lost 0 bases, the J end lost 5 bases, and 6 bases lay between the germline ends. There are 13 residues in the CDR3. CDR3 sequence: CASSLAIDQPQHF. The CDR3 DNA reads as TGTGCCAGCAGCTTGGCCATTGATCAGCCCCAGCATTTT.

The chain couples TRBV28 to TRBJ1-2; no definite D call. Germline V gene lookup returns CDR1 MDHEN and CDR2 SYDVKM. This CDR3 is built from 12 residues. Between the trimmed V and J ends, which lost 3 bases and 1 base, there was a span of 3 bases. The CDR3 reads CASSFNNYGYTF. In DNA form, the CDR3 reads TGTGCCAGCAGTTTTAATAACTATGGCTACACCTTC.

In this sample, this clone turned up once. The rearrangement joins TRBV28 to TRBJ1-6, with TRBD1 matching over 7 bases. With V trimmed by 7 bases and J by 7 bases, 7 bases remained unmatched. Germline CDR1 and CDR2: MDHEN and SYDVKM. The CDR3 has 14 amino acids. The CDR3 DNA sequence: TGTGCCAGCACCTTGACAGGGAACAATTCACCCCTCCACTTT. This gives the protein CASTLTGNNSPLHF. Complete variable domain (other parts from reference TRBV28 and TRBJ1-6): DVKVTQSSRYLVKRTGEKVFLECVQDMDHENMFWYRQDPGLGLRLIYFSYDVKMKEKGDIPEGYSVSREKKERFSLILESASTNQTSMYLCASTLTGNNSPLHFGNGTRLTVT.

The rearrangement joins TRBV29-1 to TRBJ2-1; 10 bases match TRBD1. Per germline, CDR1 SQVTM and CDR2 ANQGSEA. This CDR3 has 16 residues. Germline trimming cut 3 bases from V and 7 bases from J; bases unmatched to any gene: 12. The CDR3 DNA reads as TGCAGCGTTGAGGGTAGGGGGACAGGGGTAACTAATGAGCAGTTCTTC. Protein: CSVEGRGTGVTNEQFF.

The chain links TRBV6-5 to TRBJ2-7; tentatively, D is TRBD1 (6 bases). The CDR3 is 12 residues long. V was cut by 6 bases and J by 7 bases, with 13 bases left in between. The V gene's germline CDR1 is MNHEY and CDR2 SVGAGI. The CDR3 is CASRNRVREQYF. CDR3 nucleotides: TGTGCCAGCAGAAACAGGGTTCGTGAGCAGTACTTC.

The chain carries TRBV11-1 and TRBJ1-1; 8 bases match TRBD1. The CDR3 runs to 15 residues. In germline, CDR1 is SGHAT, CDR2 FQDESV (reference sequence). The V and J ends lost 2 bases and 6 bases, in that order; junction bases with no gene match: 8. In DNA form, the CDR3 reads TGTGCCAGCAGCTTAAGCCCGGACAGGGTCGCTGAAGCTTTCTTT. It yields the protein CASSLSPDRVAEAFF.

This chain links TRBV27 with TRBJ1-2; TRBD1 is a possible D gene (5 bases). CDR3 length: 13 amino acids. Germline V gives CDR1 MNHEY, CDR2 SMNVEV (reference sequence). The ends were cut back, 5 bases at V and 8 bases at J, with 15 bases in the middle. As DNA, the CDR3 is TGTGCCAGCAGTCGTCAGGGTTTAGGGGGCTACACCTTC. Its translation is CASSRQGLGGYTF.

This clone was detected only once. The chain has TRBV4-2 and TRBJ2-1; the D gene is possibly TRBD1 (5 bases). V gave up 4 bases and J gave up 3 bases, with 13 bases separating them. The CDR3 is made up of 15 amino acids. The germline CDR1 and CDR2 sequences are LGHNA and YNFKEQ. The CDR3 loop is CASSPDSSFYNEQFF. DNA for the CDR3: TGTGCCAGCAGCCCCGACAGCTCCTTCTACAATGAGCAGTTCTTC.

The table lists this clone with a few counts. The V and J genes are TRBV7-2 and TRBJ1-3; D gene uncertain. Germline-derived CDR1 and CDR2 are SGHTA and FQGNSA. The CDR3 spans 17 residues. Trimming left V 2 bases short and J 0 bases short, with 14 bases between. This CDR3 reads CASSLFHIGLSGNTIYF. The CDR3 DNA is TGTGCCAGCAGCTTATTTCATATCGGACTCTCTGGAAACACCATATATTTT.

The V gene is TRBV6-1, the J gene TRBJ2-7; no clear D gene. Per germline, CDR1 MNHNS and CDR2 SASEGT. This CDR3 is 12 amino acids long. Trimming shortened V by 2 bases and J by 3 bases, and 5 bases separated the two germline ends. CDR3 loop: CASSENGYEQYF. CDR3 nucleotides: TGTGCCAGCAGTGAAAACGGCTACGAGCAGTACTTC.

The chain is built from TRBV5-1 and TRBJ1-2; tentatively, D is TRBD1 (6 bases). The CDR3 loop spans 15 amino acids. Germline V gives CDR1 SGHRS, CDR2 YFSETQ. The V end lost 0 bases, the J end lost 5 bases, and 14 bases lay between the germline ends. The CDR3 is CASSLADGGLYGYTF. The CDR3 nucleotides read TGCGCCAGCAGCTTGGCCGACGGGGGGCTGTATGGCTACACCTTC.

CDR3 region: CAWERTDPLSGNTIYF. The CDR3 coding sequence is TGTGCCTGGGAAAGGACAGACCCACTCTCTGGAAACACCATATATTTT. The V gene is TRBV30, the J gene TRBJ1-3; D is possibly TRBD1 (6 bases). Trimming stripped 5 bases from V and 0 bases from J, with 17 bases between. CDR3 size: 16 residues. In germline, CDR1 is GTSNPN, CDR2 SVGIG (reference sequence).

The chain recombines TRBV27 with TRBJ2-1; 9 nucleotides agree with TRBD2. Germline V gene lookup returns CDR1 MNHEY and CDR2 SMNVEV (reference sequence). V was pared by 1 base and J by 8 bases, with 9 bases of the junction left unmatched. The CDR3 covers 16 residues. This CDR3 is CASSLYWGGGAHEQFF. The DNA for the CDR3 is TGTGCCAGCAGTTTATACTGGGGCGGGGGGGCCCATGAGCAGTTCTTC.

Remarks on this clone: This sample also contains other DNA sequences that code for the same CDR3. The CDR3 coding sequence is TGTGCCAGCAGCGTAGAGGGACTAGCGGGGGGTAGGACAGATACGCAGTATTTT. It translates to CASSVEGLAGGRTDTQYF. The chain recombines TRBV9 with TRBJ2-3, with 15 bases identical to TRBD2. Trimming took 0 bases from V and 3 from J; bases not matched to a gene: 5. Germline V gene data show CDR1 as SGDLS and CDR2 as YYNGEE. The CDR3 is 18 amino acids.

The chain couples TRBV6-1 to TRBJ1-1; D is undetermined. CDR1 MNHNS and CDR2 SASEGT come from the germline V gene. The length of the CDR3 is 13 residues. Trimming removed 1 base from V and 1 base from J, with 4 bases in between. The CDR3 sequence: CASSEVENTEAFF. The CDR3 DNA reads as TGTGCCAGCAGTGAAGTAGAGAACACTGAAGCTTTCTTT.

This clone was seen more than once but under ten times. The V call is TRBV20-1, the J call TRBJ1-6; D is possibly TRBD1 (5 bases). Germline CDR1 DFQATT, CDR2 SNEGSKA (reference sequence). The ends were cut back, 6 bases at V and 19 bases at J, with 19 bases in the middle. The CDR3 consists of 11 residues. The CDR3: CSAFHVDTFHF. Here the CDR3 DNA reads TGCAGTGCCTTCCACGTGGACACTTTTCACTTT.